One TCR beta chain is described in this entry. The data were obtained in a study of blood T cell repertoires in COVID-19. The overall study: T cells, B-cell-depleted T cells, or PBMCs provided the cDNA or gDNA that served as material.

The germline V gene encodes CDR1 SGHAT and CDR2 FQNNGV. This CDR3 spans 14 amino acids. V lost 3 bases, J lost 15 bases, and 10 bases stayed unmatched. Residents of 24 US areas, aged about 18 to 89 years, made up the participants. This table comes from immunoSEQ multiplex PCR, and its TCRdb copy is limited to in-frame clones, with some not included. This sample has 250,000 to 300,000 clones, with approximately 91% found just once. The sequence was obtained from a woman aged 25 to 39 who had recovered from COVID-19. The V and J genes are TRBV11-2 and TRBJ1-6; 8 nucleotides align to TRBD1. Sequenced input: PBMCs or T cells enriched from blood (not recorded which). This CDR3 is CASSLPGGPFSLHF. CDR3 DNA: TGTGCCAGCAGCTTGCCAGGGGGCCCCTTTAGCCTCCACTTT.